A single sample gave rise to the 6 T cell receptor beta chains below, sequenced in a study of OX40 agonist ivuxolimab in advanced cancers. Here immunoSEQ multiplex PCR was the method, and the copy in TCRdb shows in-frame clones only, minus some. Here the sample spans about 100,000 clones, 90% being singletons. The sample was CD4+ or CD8+ T cells sorted from blood, taken in a trial of the OX40 agonist ivuxolimab. The receptors were gathered from an adult with an advanced solid tumor such as melanoma, head and neck, liver or kidney cancer.

This clone was counted only a few times. The J gene is TRBJ2-7, the V gene TRBV19; the match to TRBD1 covers 7 bases. CDR1 and CDR2 (germline): LNHDA, SQIVND (reference sequence). The V gene end was trimmed by 3 bases and the J gene end by 0 bases; junction bases not matched to a gene: 2. The CDR3 loop spans 14 amino acids. The CDR3 DNA sequence: TGTGCCAGTAGTATCGGACAGGCCTCCTACGAGCAGTACTTC. Protein sequence: CASSIGQASYEQYF.

The chain carries TRBV11-3 and TRBJ2-3; D gene uncertain. CDR1 SGHNT and CDR2 YENEEA come from the germline V gene. V dropped 4 bases and J dropped 0 bases, with 11 bases sitting between them. The CDR3 has 15 residues. CDR3 nucleotide sequence: TGTGCCAGCAGCTACGGTGGCGCCAGCACAGATACGCAGTATTTT. This translates into CASSYGGASTDTQYF.

The chain uses TRBV6-5 and TRBJ2-7, with D perhaps matching TRBD1 (5 bases). CDR1 and CDR2 (germline): MNHEY, SVGAGI. V lost 2 bases, J lost 2 bases, and 7 bases lay in between. The CDR3 extends over 13 amino acids. The CDR3 protein is CASSYRRAYEQYF. Written as DNA, the CDR3 is TGTGCCAGCAGTTACCGCAGGGCCTACGAGCAGTACTTC.

V and J are TRBV7-3 and TRBJ2-2; D perhaps matches TRBD1 (5 bases). CDR1 and CDR2 (germline): SGHTA, FQGTGA. CDR3 length: 14 residues. The V and J ends lost 4 bases and 1 base respectively, with 7 bases between them. The CDR3 DNA reads as TGTGCCAGCAGCTCCGACAGGAACACCGGGGAGCTGTTTTTT. Translating gives CASSSDRNTGELFF.

The chain carries TRBV30 and TRBJ2-6, with D uncertain. The CDR3 has 13 amino acids. Trimming pared 2 bases from V and 3 bases from J, leaving 5 bases between. Per germline, CDR1 GTSNPN and CDR2 SVGIG (reference sequence). The CDR3 reads CAWSSGGANVLTF. The CDR3, as DNA: TGTGCCTGGAGTTCTGGTGGGGCCAACGTCCTGACTTTC. The whole variable domain, filled in from reference TRBV30 and TRBJ2-6, reads SQTIHQWPATLVQPVGSPLSLECTVEGTSNPNLYWYRQAAGRGLQLLFYSVGIGQISSEVPQNLSASRPQDRQFILSSKKLLLSDSGFYLCAWSSGGANVLTFGAGSRLTVL.

V usage is TRBV7-9 and J usage is TRBJ2-2, with D perhaps TRBD1 (6 bases). Germline V gene data show CDR1 as SEHNR and CDR2 as FQNEAQ (reference sequence). This CDR3 has 18 residues. Between the trimmed V and J ends, which lost 1 base and 1 base, there was a span of 16 bases. The CDR3 sequence: CASSLGPDRKMNTGELFF. In nucleotides, the CDR3 is TGTGCCAGCAGCTTAGGGCCGGACAGAAAAATGAACACCGGGGAGCTGTTTTTT.